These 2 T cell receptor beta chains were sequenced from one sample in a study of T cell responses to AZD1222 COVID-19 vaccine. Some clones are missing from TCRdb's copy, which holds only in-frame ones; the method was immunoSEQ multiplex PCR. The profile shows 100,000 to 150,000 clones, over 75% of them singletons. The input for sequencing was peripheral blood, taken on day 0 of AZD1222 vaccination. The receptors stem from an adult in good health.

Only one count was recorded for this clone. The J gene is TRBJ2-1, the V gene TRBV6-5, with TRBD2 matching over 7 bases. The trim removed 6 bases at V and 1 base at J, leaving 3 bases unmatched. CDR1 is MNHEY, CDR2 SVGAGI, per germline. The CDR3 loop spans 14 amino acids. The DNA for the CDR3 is TGTGCCAGCAGGACTAGCCCATCCTACAATGAGCAGTTCTTC. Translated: CASRTSPSYNEQFF.

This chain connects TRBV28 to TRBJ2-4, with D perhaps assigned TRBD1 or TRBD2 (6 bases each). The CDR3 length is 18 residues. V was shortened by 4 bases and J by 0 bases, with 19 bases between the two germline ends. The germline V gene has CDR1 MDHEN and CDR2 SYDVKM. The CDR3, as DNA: TGTGCCAGCAGTTCCCCCAGGAGGGACAATCAAGCCAAAAACATTCAGTACTTC. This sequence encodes CASSSPRRDNQAKNIQYF.